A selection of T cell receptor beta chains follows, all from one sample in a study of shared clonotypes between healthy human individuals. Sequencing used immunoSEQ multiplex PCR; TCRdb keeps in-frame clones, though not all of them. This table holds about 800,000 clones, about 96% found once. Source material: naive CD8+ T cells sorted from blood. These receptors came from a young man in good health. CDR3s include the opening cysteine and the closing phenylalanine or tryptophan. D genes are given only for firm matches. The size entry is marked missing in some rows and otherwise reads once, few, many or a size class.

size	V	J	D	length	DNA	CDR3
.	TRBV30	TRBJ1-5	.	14	TGTGCCTGGAGCCCCAAGGGGCTCGGCCAGCCCCAGCATTTT	CAWSPKGLGQPQHF
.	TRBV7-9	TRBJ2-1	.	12	TGTGCCAGCAGCCGACCGGACAATGAGCAGTTCTTC	CASSRPDNEQFF
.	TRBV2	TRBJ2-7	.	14	TGTGCCAGCATGTTTGTGATTGAGAAGGGCGAGCAGTACTTC	CASMFVIEKGEQYF
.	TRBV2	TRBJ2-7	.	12	TGTGCCGGGGGGACGGCTCCATACGAGCAGTACTTC	CAGGTAPYEQYF
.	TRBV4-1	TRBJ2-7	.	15	TGCGCCAGCAGCCAGGACGAGGGTAGCGCCTACGAGCAGTACTTC	CASSQDEGSAYEQYF
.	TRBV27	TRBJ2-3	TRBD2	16	TGTGCCAGCAGTTTTTGGGCGGGAGGGCCGGCAGATACGCAGTATTTT	CASSFWAGGPADTQYF
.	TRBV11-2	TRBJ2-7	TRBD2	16	TGTGCCAGCAGCGGACGATATAGCGGGAGTGGCTACGAGCAGTACTTC	CASSGRYSGSGYEQYF
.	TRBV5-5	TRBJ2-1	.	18	TGTGCCAGCAGCCGGGACTTCCTCAAGTTGTCCTCCTACAATGAGCAGTTCTTC	CASSRDFLKLSSYNEQFF
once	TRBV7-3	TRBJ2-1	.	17	TGTGCCAGCAGCACCTCCCTAGGGCAGGGTCGTTACAATGAGCAGTTCTTC	CASSTSLGQGRYNEQFF
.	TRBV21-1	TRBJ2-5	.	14	TGTGCCAGCAGCAAGGGGACAGCAAAAGAGACCCAGTACTTC	CASSKGTAKETQYF
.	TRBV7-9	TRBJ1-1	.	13	TGTGCCAGCAGCCCGACGGACACATTTGAAGCTTTCTTT	CASSPTDTFEAFF
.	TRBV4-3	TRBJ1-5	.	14	TGCGCCAGCAGCCAAGGCCTCAGCAATCAGCCCCAGCATTTT	CASSQGLSNQPQHF
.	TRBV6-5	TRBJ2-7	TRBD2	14	TGTGCCAGCAGGAAGCGGGAGTTGTGGTACGAGCAGTACTTC	CASRKRELWYEQYF
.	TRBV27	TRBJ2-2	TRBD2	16	TGTGCCAGCAGTTCGAGGACTAGCGGATACACCGGGGAGCTGTTTTTT	CASSSRTSGYTGELFF
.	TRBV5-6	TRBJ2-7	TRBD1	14	TGTGCCAGCAGCTTGGGACAGGGGCCTTACGAGCAGTACTTC	CASSLGQGPYEQYF
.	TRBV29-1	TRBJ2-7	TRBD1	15	TGCAGCGTGGGACACCGGGACAGGAGCTCCTACGAGCAGTACTTC	CSVGHRDRSSYEQYF
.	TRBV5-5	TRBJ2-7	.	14	TGTGCCAGCAGCTCGGTGACTAGGGACTACGAGCAGTACTTC	CASSSVTRDYEQYF
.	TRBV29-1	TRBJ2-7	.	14	TGCAGCGTTGAGGACAGGGAGGGTAAATACGAGCAGTACTTC	CSVEDREGKYEQYF
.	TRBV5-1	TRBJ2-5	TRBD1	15	TGCGCCAGCAGCCCGACAGGGGGCTTTAAAGGGACCCAGTACTTC	CASSPTGGFKGTQYF
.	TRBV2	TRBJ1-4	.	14	TGTGCCAGTGACGGGACGGTTAACTCCGAAAAACTGTTTTTT	CASDGTVNSEKLFF
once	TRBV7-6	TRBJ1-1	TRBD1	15	TGTGCCAGCAGCCACGGGACAGGTGGGAACACTGAAGCTTTCTTT	CASSHGTGGNTEAFF
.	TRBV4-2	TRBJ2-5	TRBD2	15	TGTGCCAGCAGCCAAGCCTTCCGGGGGGAAGAGACCCAGTACTTC	CASSQAFRGEETQYF
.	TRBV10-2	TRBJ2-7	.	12	TGCGCCAGCATAGGGGACAACTACGAGCAGTACTTC	CASIGDNYEQYF
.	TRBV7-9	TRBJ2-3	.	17	TGTGCCAGCTCAGAGAGCCGAGAGGAGGGCCCTCGAGATACGCAGTATTTT	CASSESREEGPRDTQYF
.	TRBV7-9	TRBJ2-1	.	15	TGTGCCAGCAGCCCACCTGGAGGGCGGAACAATGAGCAGTTCTTC	CASSPPGGRNNEQFF
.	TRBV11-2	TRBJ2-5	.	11	TGTGCCAGCAGCGTACTCTTGGCCCAGTACTTC	CASSVLLAQYF
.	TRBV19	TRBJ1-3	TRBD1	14	TGTGCCAGTAGTCTCCTCGGGACAGCGGGCACCATATATTTT	CASSLLGTAGTIYF
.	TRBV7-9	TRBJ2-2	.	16	TGTGCCAGCAGCCCACTTGGGACGCCGAACACCGGGGAGCTGTTTTTT	CASSPLGTPNTGELFF
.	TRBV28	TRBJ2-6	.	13	TGTGCCAGCACGGGTTCTGGGGCCAACGTCCTGACTTTC	CASTGSGANVLTF
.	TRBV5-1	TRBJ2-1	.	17	TGCGCCAGCAGCTTGGTCGGGGGCTTAAGCTCCTACAATGAGCAGTTCTTC	CASSLVGGLSSYNEQFF
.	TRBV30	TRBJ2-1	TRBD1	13	TGTGCCTGGAGTGGAGACAGGGAGAATGAGCAGTTCTTC	CAWSGDRENEQFF
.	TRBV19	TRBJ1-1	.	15	TGTGCCAGTAGTACGGGGCAGGCTATGAACACTGAAGCTTTCTTT	CASSTGQAMNTEAFF
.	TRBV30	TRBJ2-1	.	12	TGTGCCTGGGACAGCTACTACAATGAGCAGTTCTTC	CAWDSYYNEQFF
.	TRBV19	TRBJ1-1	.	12	TGTGCCAGTAGTACTATGGGCACTGAAGCTTTCTTT	CASSTMGTEAFF
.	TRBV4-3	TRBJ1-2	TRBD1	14	TGCGCCAGCAGCCAAGTTGGACAGGGGGCTGGCTACACCTTC	CASSQVGQGAGYTF
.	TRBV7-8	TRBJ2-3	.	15	TGTGCCAGCAGCTTGGGTCGATTCAGCACAGATACGCAGTATTTT	CASSLGRFSTDTQYF
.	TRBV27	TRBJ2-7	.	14	TGTGCCAGCAGCGCCTGGGACTCCTCCTACGAGCAGTACTTC	CASSAWDSSYEQYF
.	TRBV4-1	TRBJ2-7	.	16	TGCGCCAGCAGCCAAGCGGCCACTAGCTACTCCTACGAGCAGTACTTC	CASSQAATSYSYEQYF
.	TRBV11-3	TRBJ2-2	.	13	TGTGCCAGCAGCTTAATGGGATATGGGGAGCTGTTTTTT	CASSLMGYGELFF
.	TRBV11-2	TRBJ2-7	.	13	TGTGCCAGCAGCCTGGGGTCGAACCACGAGCAGTACTTC	CASSLGSNHEQYF
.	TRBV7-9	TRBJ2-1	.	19	TGTGCCAGCAGCTTAGTAGAATATAGCGGACTAAGCTCCTACAATGAGCAGTTCTTC	CASSLVEYSGLSSYNEQFF
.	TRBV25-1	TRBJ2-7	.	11	TGTGCCAGCAGTGCGCTAGCGATCCCGTACTTC	CASSALAIPYF
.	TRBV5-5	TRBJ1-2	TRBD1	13	TGTGCCAGCAGCCTCGACAGGGGTAATGGCTACACCTTC	CASSLDRGNGYTF
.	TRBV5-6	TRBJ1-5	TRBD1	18	TGTGCCAGCAGCTTGCGAGGGGACAGGGTGGGAAGCAATCAGCCCCAGCATTTT	CASSLRGDRVGSNQPQHF
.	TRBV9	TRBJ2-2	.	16	TGTGCCAGCAGCGACGGTGGGAGGGGGCTAGCCGGGGAGCTGTTTTTT	CASSDGGRGLAGELFF
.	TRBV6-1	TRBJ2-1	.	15	TGTGCCACCTACCTCGCTAGCGAGGCTCGGGATGAGCAGTTCTTC	CATYLASEARDEQFF
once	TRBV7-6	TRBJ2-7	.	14	TGTGCCAGCAGCCCCCCGATGGTCTCCTACGAGCAGTACTTC	CASSPPMVSYEQYF
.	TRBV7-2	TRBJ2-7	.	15	TGTGCCAGCAGCGCAAGATCCAGGACCCTATACGAGCAGTACTTC	CASSARSRTLYEQYF
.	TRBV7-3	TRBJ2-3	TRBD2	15	TGTGCCAGCAGCTTAACGGGAGGGAATCTAGATACGCAGTATTTT	CASSLTGGNLDTQYF
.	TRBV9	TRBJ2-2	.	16	TGTGCCAGCAGCCCCCGGACCCAAGGAAACACCGGGGAGCTGTTTTTT	CASSPRTQGNTGELFF
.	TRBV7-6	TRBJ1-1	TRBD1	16	TGTGCCAGCAGCCTTAACCGACAGGGACGGAACACTGAAGCTTTCTTT	CASSLNRQGRNTEAFF
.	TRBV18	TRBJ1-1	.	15	TGTGCCAGCTCGTGGGACCCCCCAATGAACACTGAAGCTTTCTTT	CASSWDPPMNTEAFF
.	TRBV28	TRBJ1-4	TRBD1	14	TGTGCCAGCAGGGCGGGACAGGGGTATGAAAAACTGTTTTTT	CASRAGQGYEKLFF
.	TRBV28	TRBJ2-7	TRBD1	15	TGTGCCAGCAGTCTCGGGACAGTCACCCCCTACGAGCAGTACTTC	CASSLGTVTPYEQYF
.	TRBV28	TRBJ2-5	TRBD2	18	TGTGCCAGCAGTCCAAGGACTAGCGGGGAAACGTACCAAGAGACCCAGTACTTC	CASSPRTSGETYQETQYF
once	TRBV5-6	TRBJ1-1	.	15	TGTGCCAGCAGCTTCCCCGAACAGCGGAACACTGAAGCTTTCTTT	CASSFPEQRNTEAFF
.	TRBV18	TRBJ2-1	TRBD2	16	TGTGCCAGCTCACCGCCGACTAGCGGGAGTTTCGATGAGCAGTTCTTC	CASSPPTSGSFDEQFF
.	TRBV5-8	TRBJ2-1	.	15	TGTGCCAGCAGCCCGGGACCCAGGTCCTACAATGAGCAGTTCTTC	CASSPGPRSYNEQFF
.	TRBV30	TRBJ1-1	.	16	TGTGCCTGGAGGGACAACTTTGTTGGGGTGAACACTGAAGCTTTCTTT	CAWRDNFVGVNTEAFF